Here is one TCR beta chain with its context. Its antigen is undetermined. The data derive from a study of OX40 agonist ivuxolimab in advanced cancers. Overall study context: Ivuxolimab, an antibody that agonizes OX40 (CD134), was administered to the patients. Study results and limitations: It was also the case that some nonresponders had low normalized T-cell clonal expansion.

Using immunoSEQ multiplex PCR, the repertoire was profiled, and TCRdb retains in-frame clones only, with some absent. Among tens of thousands of clones, roughly nine tenths were seen once, and the ten largest hold around 1.7%. Here the sequenced sample was CD4+ or CD8+ T cells sorted from blood, taken in a trial of the OX40 agonist ivuxolimab. This sequence originates from an adult with an advanced solid tumor such as melanoma, head and neck, liver or kidney cancer.

CDR3 loop: CASSFGTGDQPQHF. Here the CDR3 DNA reads TGCGCCAGCAGCTTCGGGACAGGGGATCAGCCCCAGCATTTT. The chain is built from TRBV10-2 and TRBJ1-5; 10 bases match TRBD1. Trimming cost V 6 bases and J 5 bases; bases outside gene matches: 4. The germline V gene encodes CDR1 WSHSY and CDR2 SAAADI. This CDR3 spans 14 amino acids.